Below are 8 T cell receptor beta chains sequenced from a single sample in a study of cytotoxic CD8 clonotypes in ibrutinib-treated CLL. Assay: immunoSEQ multiplex PCR; the TCRdb copy retains only in-frame clones and omits some. The repertoire holds 110,000 to 150,000 clones, with around 76% as singletons. This specimen consisted of PBMCs, obtained after 24 months of ibrutinib treatment. Every receptor here comes from a human donor with chronic lymphocytic leukemia.

The chain links TRBV7-2 to TRBJ2-7, with D possibly being TRBD1 or TRBD2 (6 bases each). The CDR3 totals 15 residues. Germline V lookup: CDR1 SGHTA, CDR2 FQGNSA. The V and J ends lost 3 bases and 5 bases respectively, with 17 bases between them. CDR3 residues: CASSFLWGAADEQYF. DNA of the CDR3: TGTGCCAGCAGCTTCCTGTGGGGGGCCGCCGACGAGCAGTACTTC.

The V call is TRBV10-3, the J call TRBJ2-1, with D perhaps matching TRBD2 (5 bases). The CDR3 is made up of 15 amino acids. Looked up from germline, CDR1 is ENHRY and CDR2 is SYGVKD. V shed 3 bases and J shed 2 bases, with 11 bases lying between them. The CDR3 here is CAISDGRVPYNEQFF. CDR3 in DNA: TGTGCCATCAGTGATGGGCGGGTCCCCTACAATGAGCAGTTCTTC.

This chain joins TRBV11-2 and TRBJ2-3; 7 bases match TRBD2. Looked up from germline, CDR1 is SGHAT and CDR2 is FQNNGV. The trim removed 1 base at V and 0 bases at J, leaving 1 base unmatched. The CDR3 totals 15 residues. CDR3: CASSLGGSSTDTQYF. Here the CDR3 DNA reads TGTGCCAGCAGCTTAGGCGGGAGTAGCACAGATACGCAGTATTTT.

This clone has a single count. The chain uses TRBV4-2 and TRBJ2-4; 9 nucleotides match TRBD2. Per the germline V gene, CDR1 is LGHNA and CDR2 is YNFKEQ. The CDR3 spans 21 residues. Germline trimming cut 0 bases from V and 3 bases from J; bases unmatched to any gene: 18. For the CDR3, the DNA is TGTGCCAGCAGCCAAGATTCGCGTGGGCCAGCGGGAGGTGATGTCAAAAACATTCAGTACTTC. Amino acid sequence: CASSQDSRGPAGGDVKNIQYF.

The chain couples TRBV28 to TRBJ1-5; 7 nucleotides line up with TRBD1. The germline gives CDR1 MDHEN, CDR2 SYDVKM. V was pared by 11 bases and J by 4 bases, with 8 bases of the junction left unmatched. This CDR3 is 13 amino acids long. CDR3 loop: CAAGGGRNQPQHF. The CDR3 DNA sequence: TGTGCCGCAGGGGGGGGCCGGAATCAGCCCCAGCATTTT.

This clone has a handful of counts. J is TRBJ1-1 and V is TRBV6-1, with D unclear. From germline, CDR1 is MNHNS and CDR2 SASEGT. CDR3 length equals 14 residues. V was shortened by 4 bases and J by 3 bases, with 12 bases between the two germline ends. The CDR3 spells CASSGDTAYTEAFF. CDR3 bases: TGTGCCAGCAGTGGAGATACAGCCTACACTGAAGCTTTCTTT.

The rearrangement joins TRBV9 to TRBJ1-1; 10 bases map to TRBD1. CDR1 is SGDLS and CDR2 is YYNGEE in the germline V gene. The CDR3 loop spans 14 amino acids. V trimming: 3 bases; J trimming: 6 bases; junction bases outside the gene matches: 5. The CDR3 DNA reads as TGTGCCAGCAGCGACGGACAGGGGGTTGCTGAAGCTTTCTTT. Its translation is CASSDGQGVAEAFF.

The genes are TRBV4-3 and TRBJ2-7, with D maybe TRBD1 (6 bases). Deletions cut 4 bases from V and 5 bases from J, with 15 bases between. Germline CDR1 is LGHNA and CDR2 is YSLEER. CDR3 length equals 14 residues. This CDR3 is CASSPWQGSHEQYF. CDR3 sequence (DNA): TGCGCCAGCAGCCCCTGGCAGGGGAGCCACGAGCAGTACTTC.